The T cell receptor beta chain described here comes from a study of identical twins. One entry per CDR3 protein, called by TCRdb with MiXCR from the 5' RACE reads. The sample holds roughly 720,000 distinct CDR3 sequences, 15% to 20% seen once. Unmatched junction bases numbered 6, after V lost 8 bases and J lost 4 bases. The germline V gene has CDR1 SGHTA and CDR2 FQGNSA. This CDR3 is 14 amino acids long. This clonotype showed up just a few times. These sequences were also reported in another study, on T cells expressing NK-cell markers. That report adds: In a group of 5 to 7 donors, dominant NKG2C+ clonotypes represented 1.0-7.0% of CD8+ T cells. In four donors, dominant clonotypes made up 28.3-60.1% of CD3+CD56-NKG2C+ cells.

Sequencing was done on a sample of PBMCs. The J gene is TRBJ2-1, the V gene TRBV7-2; 9 bases match TRBD2. The TCR comes from a woman aged 18-29 years in good health. As DNA, the CDR3 is TGTGCCAGCGGAAAGCTAGCGGGGTACAATGAGCAGTTCTTC. Translating it yields CASGKLAGYNEQFF. Full variable domain (missing parts from reference TRBV7-2 and TRBJ2-1): GAGVSQSPSNKVTEKGKDVELRCDPISGHTALYWYRQSLGQGLEFLIYFQGNSAPDKSGLPSDRFSAERTGGSVSTLTIQRTQQEDSAVYLCASGKLAGYNEQFFGPGTRLTVL.